The next 23 T cell receptor beta chains were all read from a single sample in a study of T cell responses to AZD1222 COVID-19 vaccine. Data came from immunoSEQ multiplex PCR; TCRdb stores just in-frame clones and leaves some out. The table has 150,000 or so clones, under 95% seen once. The sequenced sample was peripheral blood, obtained on day 0 of AZD1222 vaccination. Receptor source: an adult in good health.

V is TRBV4-3 and J is TRBJ2-3, with TRBD2 matching 7 bases. J gave up 0 bases and V 1 base, and 4 bases lay outside the gene matches. The CDR3 is 16 residues long. Germline V lookup: CDR1 LGHNA, CDR2 YSLEER. The chain's CDR3 is CASSQALAASTDTQYF. CDR3 nucleotide sequence: TGCGCCAGCAGCCAAGCCCTAGCGGCGAGCACAGATACGCAGTATTTT.

The chain has TRBV5-8 and TRBJ2-1, with a possible D match to TRBD1 (6 bases). There are 15 residues in the CDR3. V was shortened by 4 bases and J by 0 bases, with 11 bases between the two germline ends. In germline, CDR1 is SGHTS, CDR2 YDEGEE. CDR3 bases: TGTGCCAGCAGCCAGGGGACCAACTCCTACAATGAGCAGTTCTTC. It translates to CASSQGTNSYNEQFF.

The rearrangement joins TRBV5-1 to TRBJ2-3; D is possibly TRBD1 (5 bases). The CDR3 length is 14 residues. The V end lost 6 bases, the J end lost 5 bases, and 16 bases lay between the germline ends. Germline V lookup: CDR1 SGHRS, CDR2 YFSETQ. This chain's CDR3 is CASKIGPQGDTQYF. In DNA, the CDR3 is TGCGCCAGCAAGATCGGACCCCAGGGAGATACGCAGTATTTT.

The sample holds one count of this clone. V and J are TRBV9 and TRBJ1-1, with TRBD1 identical over 7 bases. J gave up 5 bases and V 1 base, and 5 bases lay outside the gene matches. The CDR3 runs to 14 residues. Germline V lookup: CDR1 SGDLS, CDR2 YYNGEE. The CDR3 loop is CASSVYQGGTEAFF. The CDR3 DNA sequence: TGTGCCAGCAGCGTATACCAGGGGGGAACTGAAGCTTTCTTT.

V gene TRBV7-9 combines with J gene TRBJ1-1, with 9 bases that match TRBD1. After removal of 4 bases from V and 8 bases from J, the junction contained 8 bases not matched to a gene. The CDR3 extends over 14 amino acids. Germline CDR1 SEHNR, CDR2 FQNEAQ (reference sequence). The CDR3 nucleotides read TGTGCCAGCAGCTCAACAGGGGGCGCGAGGGAAGCTTTCTTT. It yields the protein CASSSTGGAREAFF.

This chain connects TRBV19 to TRBJ2-2; 11 nucleotides line up with TRBD2. Germline V gene data show CDR1 as LNHDA and CDR2 as SQIVND (reference sequence). V lost 3 bases and J lost 5; bases outside the gene matches: 5. The CDR3 runs to 16 residues. DNA of the CDR3: TGTGCCAGTAGTATCGGTCTAGCGGGAGGTACCGGGGAGCTGTTTTTT. It is translated as CASSIGLAGGTGELFF. The variable domain in full, with the rest retrieved from reference TRBV19 and TRBJ2-2, is DGGITQSPKYLFRKEGQNVTLSCEQNLNHDAMYWYRQDPGQGLRLIYYSQIVNDFQKGDIAEGYSVSREKKESFPLTVTSAQKNPTAFYLCASSIGLAGGTGELFFGEGSRLTVL.

V usage is TRBV19 and J usage is TRBJ2-7; possible D gene TRBD1, 6 bases. The CDR3 consists of 13 residues. V shed 4 bases and J shed 5 bases, with 12 bases lying between them. CDR1 is LNHDA, CDR2 SQIVND, per germline (reference sequence). The CDR3 sequence is CASSTNRAHEQYF. CDR3 DNA sequence: TGTGCCAGTAGTACCAACAGGGCCCACGAGCAGTACTTC.

J is TRBJ1-3 and V is TRBV14; 10 bases are a match to TRBD1. Germline assignment: CDR1 SGHDN and CDR2 FVKESK. Trimming cost V 4 bases and J 4 bases; bases outside gene matches: 7. The CDR3 is made up of 16 amino acids. The CDR3 nucleotides are TGTGCCAGCAGCCGAGAGGGGACAGGGGAGGGAAACACCATATATTTT. This sequence encodes CASSREGTGEGNTIYF.

The J gene is TRBJ2-2, the V gene TRBV27, with a tentative D call TRBD2 (7 bases). CDR3 length equals 15 residues. Germline CDR1 and CDR2: MNHEY and SMNVEV (reference sequence). With 6 bases removed from V and 7 bases from J, the gap between germline ends came to 18 bases. CDR3 bases: TGTGCCAGCAGCATTTCCGGGGGGCCAGTCGGGGAGCTGTTTTTT. It yields the protein CASSISGGPVGELFF.

The genes are TRBV5-1 and TRBJ1-1; 9 bases are shared with TRBD1. The germline V gene encodes CDR1 SGHRS and CDR2 YFSETQ. J was trimmed by 11 bases and V by 4 bases; bases with no gene match: 12. This CDR3 spans 14 amino acids. The CDR3 DNA reads as TGCGCCAGCAGCATCCCGGGGACAGGGAGATCGGCTTTCTTT. Protein: CASSIPGTGRSAFF.

Comments on this clone: The junction and the germline gene differ at one end; a read error may be behind it. The genes are TRBV7-2 and TRBJ2-7; D could derive from TRBD1 or TRBD2 (5 bases each). The CDR3 length is 15 residues. Germline values: CDR1 SGHTA, CDR2 FQGNSA. The CDR3 loop is CASSLAPGPRYEQYF. The DNA for the CDR3 is TGTGCCAGCAGCCTAGCCCCGGGACCGCGCTACGAGCAGTACTTC.

This chain uses TRBV28 with TRBJ1-2; TRBD1 agrees at 11 bases. V lost 4 bases, J lost 3 bases, and 1 base stayed unmatched. CDR3 length: 14 amino acids. CDR1 is MDHEN, CDR2 SYDVKM, per germline. The CDR3 nucleotides read TGTGCCAGCAGTTCGGGACAGGGGGACTATGGCTACACCTTC. Its translation is CASSSGQGDYGYTF.

The CDR3: CASRLDGGELFF. Here the CDR3 DNA reads TGTGCCAGCAGACTCGACGGCGGGGAGCTGTTTTTT. The gene calls are TRBV6-5 and TRBJ2-2; unclear D gene. Germline-derived CDR1 and CDR2 are MNHEY and SVGAGI. This CDR3 has 12 amino acids. V was trimmed by 6 bases and J by 7 bases, leaving 9 bases between them.

This clone was found a few times. CDR3 loop: CASSFILAGGSGHEQYF. In DNA, the CDR3 is TGTGCCAGCAGCTTTATTTTAGCGGGAGGGAGTGGACACGAGCAGTACTTC. The chain recombines TRBV7-2 with TRBJ2-7; 11 nucleotides match TRBD2. V lost 3 bases and J lost 5; bases outside the gene matches: 12. The CDR3 is 17 amino acids. Germline V gives CDR1 SGHTA, CDR2 FQGNSA.

This rearrangement joins TRBV9 to TRBJ2-5; D is unresolved. V was trimmed by 4 bases and J by 5 bases, leaving 6 bases between them. The CDR3 is 11 residues long. CDR1 is SGDLS and CDR2 is YYNGEE in the germline V gene. Here the CDR3 DNA reads TGTGCCAGCAGCATCGGGGAGACCCAGTACTTC. Translated: CASSIGETQYF.

This chain links TRBV7-2 with TRBJ2-7, with TRBD2 as a possible D gene (5 bases). The CDR3 runs to 12 residues. The V gene lost 5 bases and the J gene lost 6 bases, with 11 bases spanning the gap. Germline values: CDR1 SGHTA, CDR2 FQGNSA. Here the CDR3 reads CASSPQEGEQYF. In DNA, the CDR3 is TGTGCCAGCAGCCCCCAAGAGGGCGAGCAGTACTTC.

This chain joins TRBV12-3 or TRBV12-4 and TRBJ2-1; D remains unclear. This CDR3 has 13 amino acids. Trimming pared 6 bases from V and 4 bases from J, leaving 10 bases between. In DNA, the CDR3 is TGTGCCAGCAGCGGGCAAGGATACAATGAGCAGTTCTTC. Encoded protein: CASSGQGYNEQFF.

V usage is TRBV4-1 and J usage is TRBJ2-3; D remains unclear. V lost 0 bases to trimming and J lost 0 bases, with 13 bases between them. The CDR3 spans 17 residues. Per germline, CDR1 MGHRA and CDR2 YSYEKL. The CDR3 is CASSQDPPTASTDTQYF. In DNA form, the CDR3 reads TGCGCCAGCAGCCAAGATCCCCCAACGGCTAGCACAGATACGCAGTATTTT.

J is TRBJ2-7 and V is TRBV11-2; tentative D call: TRBD2 (5 bases). In germline, CDR1 is SGHAT, CDR2 FQNNGV. CDR3 length: 19 amino acids. Trimming took off 5 bases at V and 4 bases at J, with 30 bases between the two ends. The CDR3 DNA is TGTGCCAGCAGCCCCATAGGCCGAGCGAGGGCGAAGATGGATTACGAGCAGTACTTC. It encodes CASSPIGRARAKMDYEQYF.

This chain uses TRBV11-2 with TRBJ2-3; 7 bases are a match to TRBD1. V dropped 5 bases and J dropped 1; count of bases not matched to a gene: 3. The CDR3 sequence is 14 residues long. In germline, CDR1 is SGHAT, CDR2 FQNNGV. The CDR3 nucleotides read TGTGCCAGCAGCCGCCAGGGGGGCACAGATACGCAGTATTTT. This codes for CASSRQGGTDTQYF. The full variable domain, in which reference TRBV11-2 and TRBJ2-3 provide the parts outside the CDR3, is EAGVAQSPRYKIIEKRQSVAFWCNPISGHATLYWYQQILGQGPKLLIQFQNNGVVDDSQLPKDRFSAERLKGVDSTLKIQPAKLEDSAVYLCASSRQGGTDTQYFGPGTRLTVL.

The chain uses TRBV23-1 and TRBJ1-5; 8 nucleotides line up with TRBD1. TRBV23-1 falls under the ORF class, with uncertain function. The CDR3 length is 18 residues. Trimming cost V 1 base and J 4 bases; bases outside gene matches: 12. CDR3 sequence (DNA): TGCGCCAGCAGTCAATTGTTCCAGGGGGCCATTCGGAATCAGCCCCAGCATTTT. This encodes CASSQLFQGAIRNQPQHF.

The chain carries TRBV6-4 and TRBJ1-1; D perhaps matches TRBD1 (5 bases). The V and J ends lost 2 bases and 4 bases respectively, with 5 bases between them. This CDR3 is 12 amino acids long. CDR1 and CDR2 from the germline V gene are MRHNA and SNTAGT. The CDR3 bases are TGTGCCAGCAGTGACGGGGGCACTGAAGCTTTCTTT. It encodes CASSDGGTEAFF.

The genes are TRBV15 and TRBJ2-1; D gene ambiguous. V lost 0 bases, J lost 4 bases, and 13 bases lay in between. The germline gives CDR1 LNHNV, CDR2 YYDKDF (reference sequence). This CDR3 is built from 16 residues. CDR3 nucleotide sequence: TGTGCCACCAGCAGAGATGCAGGACCCGGGTACAATGAGCAGTTCTTC. It is translated as CATSRDAGPGYNEQFF. Full variable domain (outside the CDR3, taken from reference TRBV15 and TRBJ2-1): DAMVIQNPRYQVTQFGKPVTLSCSQTLNHNVMYWYQQKSSQAPKLLFHYYDKDFNNEADTPDNFQSRRPNTSFCFLDIRSPGLGDTAMYLCATSRDAGPGYNEQFFGPGTRLTVL.